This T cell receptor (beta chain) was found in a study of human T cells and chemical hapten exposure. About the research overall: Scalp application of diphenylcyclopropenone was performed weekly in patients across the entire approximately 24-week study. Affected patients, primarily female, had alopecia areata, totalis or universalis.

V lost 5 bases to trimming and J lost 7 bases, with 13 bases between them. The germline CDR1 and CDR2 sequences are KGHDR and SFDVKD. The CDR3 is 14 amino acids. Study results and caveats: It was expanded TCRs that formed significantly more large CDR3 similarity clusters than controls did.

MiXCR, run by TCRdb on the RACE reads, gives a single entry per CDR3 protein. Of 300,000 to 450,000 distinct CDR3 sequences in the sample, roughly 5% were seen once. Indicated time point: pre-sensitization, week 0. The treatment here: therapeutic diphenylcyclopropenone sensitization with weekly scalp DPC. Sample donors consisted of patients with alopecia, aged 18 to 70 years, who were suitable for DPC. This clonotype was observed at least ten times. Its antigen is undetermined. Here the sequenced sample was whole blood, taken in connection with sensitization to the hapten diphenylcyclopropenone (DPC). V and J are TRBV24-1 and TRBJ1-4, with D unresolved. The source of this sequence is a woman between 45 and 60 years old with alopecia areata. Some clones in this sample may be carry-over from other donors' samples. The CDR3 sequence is CATSGPGNSEKLFF. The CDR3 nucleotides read TGTGCCACCAGTGGTCCAGGCAACTCTGAAAAACTGTTTTTT.